These 5 T cell receptor beta chains originate from one sample sequenced in a study of PD-L1 blockade in urothelial cancer. Time point specified: pretreatment peripheral blood. Only in-frame clones appear in the TCRdb table, and some are missing; sequencing was by immunoSEQ multiplex PCR. This table has roughly 45,000 clones, more than 75% appearing once. This sample comprised PBMCs, obtained around atezolizumab (anti-PD-L1) treatment. The receptor source for this set is a man aged 55-75 years with urothelial cancer.

This clone has a count of ten or more. J is TRBJ1-5 and V is TRBV19, with 8 bases lining up with TRBD1. The junction had 9 bases not matched to a gene; V was cut back by 10 bases and J by 4 bases. CDR1 is LNHDA, CDR2 SQIVND, per germline (reference sequence). The CDR3 spans 14 residues. The CDR3 sequence is CATKGQALNQPQHF. The CDR3, as DNA: TGTGCCACCAAGGGACAGGCGCTAAATCAGCCCCAGCATTTT.

This rearrangement joins TRBV5-1 to TRBJ1-6, with D maybe TRBD1 (5 bases). The ends were cut back, 4 bases at V and 8 bases at J, with 16 bases in the middle. This CDR3 spans 15 amino acids. CDR1 SGHRS and CDR2 YFSETQ come from the germline V gene. This CDR3 is CASSPRGDSYSPLHF. CDR3 sequence (DNA): TGCGCCAGCAGCCCGCGGGGGGACTCCTATTCACCCCTCCACTTT. The entire variable domain, with the rest obtained from reference TRBV5-1 and TRBJ1-6, is as follows: KAGVTQTPRYLIKTRGQQVTLSCSPISGHRSVSWYQQTPGQGLQFLFEYFSETQRNKGNFPGRFSGRQFSNSRSEMNVSTLELGDSALYLCASSPRGDSYSPLHFGNGTRLTVT.

This clone was detected a few times. This sequence joins TRBV10-3 and TRBJ2-2, with 7 bases matching TRBD2. CDR1 and CDR2 (germline): ENHRY, SYGVKD. J was trimmed by 6 bases and V by 5 bases; bases with no gene match: 0. CDR3 length equals 12 residues. CDR3 sequence reads: CAISSGAGELFF. The DNA of the CDR3 is TGTGCCATCAGTAGCGGGGCCGGGGAGCTGTTTTTT.

This clone was seen once. The rearrangement links TRBV4-1 to TRBJ1-6; D unresolved. This CDR3 comprises 16 residues. The V and J ends lost 4 bases and 0 bases respectively, with 10 bases between them. CDR1 is MGHRA and CDR2 is YSYEKL in the germline V gene. The CDR3 spells CASSRTESSYNSPLHF. The CDR3 coding sequence is TGCGCCAGCAGCCGAACAGAGAGCTCCTATAATTCACCCCTCCACTTT.

This rearrangement joins TRBV14 to TRBJ1-1; D is uncertain. There are 18 residues in the CDR3. Trimming took off 1 base at V and 4 bases at J, with 22 bases between the two ends. Germline V CDR1 and CDR2: SGHDN, FVKESK. The chain's CDR3 is CASSQAGFEAAWVTEAFF. The CDR3 coding sequence is TGTGCCAGCAGCCAAGCTGGGTTCGAGGCGGCCTGGGTCACTGAAGCTTTCTTT.